The 23 T cell receptor beta chains in this list originate from one sample, sequenced in a study of CD8 T cells in Susac syndrome. Random hexamers were used to reverse transcribe an amount of about 0.45 to 1 ug RNA. TCRdb processed the immunoSEQ multiplex PCR reads anew with MiXCR; each CDR3 protein has one entry. The data contain about 140,000 distinct CDR3 sequences, 85% to 95% of them singletons. The sequenced sample was CD4+ T cells from PBMCs. The receptors here all came from a human donor with multiple sclerosis.

This clonotype was seen a handful of times. J is TRBJ2-7 and V is TRBV29-1, with D perhaps assigned TRBD1 or TRBD2 (5 bases each). CDR1 is SQVTM, CDR2 ANQGSEA, per germline. This CDR3 is built from 12 residues. V gave up 5 bases and J gave up 2 bases, with 10 bases separating them. CDR3: CSVRQGPYEQYF. In DNA form, the CDR3 reads TGCAGCGTTCGCCAGGGACCCTACGAGCAGTACTTC.

This clonotype has a single count. The J gene is TRBJ2-4, the V gene TRBV7-2, with 11 bases matching TRBD1. Germline CDR1 is SGHTA and CDR2 is FQGNSA. V lost 5 bases to trimming and J lost 1 base; unmatched junction nucleotides: 10. The CDR3 is made up of 18 amino acids. For the CDR3, the DNA is TGTGCCAGCAGCACACGGGACAGGGGGTATGGCGCCAAAAACATTCAGTACTTC. It specifies CASSTRDRGYGAKNIQYF.

The rearrangement uses TRBV12-3 or TRBV12-4 and TRBJ1-6; possible D gene TRBD1, 5 bases. V dropped 0 bases and J dropped 4 bases, with 10 bases sitting between them. The CDR3 contains 16 residues. The CDR3 DNA reads as TGTGCCAGCAGTTTAGCCCGAGGGACTTATAATTCACCCCTCCACTTT. This translates into CASSLARGTYNSPLHF.

Here the CDR3 DNA reads TGTGCCAGCAGTGCTCGGGAGGGTAGAGACTATGGCTACACCTTC. As protein: CASSAREGRDYGYTF. The rearrangement joins TRBV12-3 or TRBV12-4 to TRBJ1-2; D unresolved. V lost 5 bases and J lost 3, with 16 bases in between. The CDR3 runs to 15 residues.

J is TRBJ2-3 and V is TRBV9; D is uncertain. Germline lookup yields CDR1 SGDLS and CDR2 YYNGEE. The CDR3 runs 13 residues. Deletions cut 0 bases from V and 4 bases from J, with 6 bases between. CDR3 sequence (DNA): TGTGCCAGCAGCGTAGGCCCCCCAGATACGCAGTATTTT. This gives the protein CASSVGPPDTQYF.

The genes are TRBV7-2 and TRBJ2-7, with D perhaps matching TRBD2 (5 bases). CDR1 and CDR2 (germline): SGHTA, FQGNSA. The CDR3 covers 13 residues. The germline V and J ends were trimmed by 8 bases and 1 base, with 12 bases remaining between them. This CDR3 is CASAEAVSYEQYF. Written as DNA, the CDR3 is TGTGCCAGCGCCGAAGCGGTATCCTACGAGCAGTACTTC.

This chain connects TRBV12-3 or TRBV12-4 to TRBJ2-7, with D maybe TRBD2 (5 bases). The ends were cut back, 3 bases at V and 7 bases at J, with 7 bases in the middle. This CDR3 comprises 11 residues. CDR3 in amino acids: CASSFTGEQYF. Written as DNA, the CDR3 is TGTGCCAGCAGTTTTACGGGGGAGCAGTACTTC.

The chain recombines TRBV18 with TRBJ1-3; D remains ambiguous. Germline-derived CDR1 and CDR2 are KGHSH and LQKENI. CDR3 size: 14 residues. Trimming pared 3 bases from V and 8 bases from J, leaving 14 bases between. The CDR3 DNA reads TGTGCCAGCTCACCCCCAGTCGCCCGGGACACCATATATTTT. This encodes CASSPPVARDTIYF. Combining the CDR3 with reference TRBV18 and TRBJ1-3 gives the whole variable domain NAGVMQNPRHLVRRRGQEARLRCSPMKGHSHVYWYRQLPEEGLKFMVYLQKENIIDESGMPKERFSAEFPKEGPSILRIQQVVRGDSAAYFCASSPPVARDTIYFGEGSWLTVV.

V gene TRBV4-3 combines with J gene TRBJ1-1, with a possible D match to TRBD1 (6 bases). The CDR3 totals 15 residues. CDR1 is LGHNA, CDR2 YSLEER, per germline. The ends were cut back, 0 bases at V and 3 bases at J, with 11 bases in the middle. CDR3 in DNA: TGCGCCAGCAGCCAAGAAGGGAGGGGGGACACTGAAGCTTTCTTT. Its protein product is CASSQEGRGDTEAFF.

CDR3 sequence reads: CASSQDHRRTEAFF. CDR3 DNA: TGCGCCAGCAGCCAAGATCATAGGAGGACTGAAGCTTTCTTT. The rearrangement links TRBV4-3 to TRBJ1-1; D unresolved. This CDR3 has 14 residues. Germline values: CDR1 LGHNA, CDR2 YSLEER. V lost 0 bases to trimming and J lost 5 bases, with 10 bases between them.

This clonotype was counted a single time. CDR3 sequence reads: CSVVIKSGGRFNEQFF. The CDR3 DNA reads as TGCAGCGTTGTCATAAAAAGCGGGGGCCGATTCAATGAGCAGTTCTTC. The V gene is TRBV29-1, the J gene TRBJ2-1, with 8 bases lining up with TRBD2. This CDR3 spans 16 amino acids. Germline V lookup: CDR1 SQVTM, CDR2 ANQGSEA. The V gene end was trimmed by 4 bases and the J gene end by 6 bases; junction bases not matched to a gene: 14.

The V and J genes are TRBV11-2 and TRBJ2-1; no definite D call. V dropped 0 bases and J dropped 4 bases, with 16 bases sitting between them. CDR1 and CDR2 from the germline V gene are SGHAT and FQNNGV. This CDR3 has 17 residues. The CDR3 loop reads CASSLDRSSWGYNEQFF. CDR3 DNA sequence: TGTGCCAGCAGCTTAGATCGAAGCTCATGGGGATACAATGAGCAGTTCTTC.

The rearrangement uses TRBV27 and TRBJ1-5; D not resolved. The germline gives CDR1 MNHEY, CDR2 SMNVEV (reference sequence). The CDR3 extends over 13 amino acids. V was cut by 3 bases and J by 7 bases, with 10 bases left in between. CDR3 loop: CASSFLGGQPQHF. As DNA, the CDR3 is TGTGCCAGCAGTTTTCTGGGAGGACAGCCCCAGCATTTT.

In this sample, this clonotype turned up a few times. The chain has TRBV3-1 and TRBJ1-5; D unclear. CDR1 is LGHDT and CDR2 is YNNKEL in the germline V gene (reference sequence). Trimming cost V 4 bases and J 7 bases, with 8 bases left between them. CDR3 length equals 12 residues. Written as DNA, the CDR3 is TGTGCCAGCAGCCTCGGACGGCAGCCCCAGCATTTT. Translated: CASSLGRQPQHF.

V and J are TRBV28 and TRBJ2-6; TRBD1 agrees at 7 bases. V was pared by 7 bases and J by 2 bases, with 11 bases of the junction left unmatched. This CDR3 comprises 17 residues. CDR1 and CDR2 from the germline V gene are MDHEN and SYDVKM. This CDR3 reads CASTQDRVWPGANVLTF. The CDR3 nucleotides are TGTGCCAGCACGCAAGACAGGGTCTGGCCTGGGGCCAACGTCCTGACTTTC.

The chain links TRBV28 to TRBJ1-2; D gene unclear. There are 13 residues in the CDR3. Germline V CDR1 and CDR2: MDHEN, SYDVKM. V lost 4 bases to trimming and J lost 2 bases, with 8 bases between them. This CDR3 reads CASSSGDNYGYTF. The CDR3 DNA follows: TGTGCCAGCAGTTCAGGAGACAACTATGGCTACACCTTC.

This sequence joins TRBV12-3 or TRBV12-4 and TRBJ1-2; 8 nucleotides agree with TRBD1. The CDR3 covers 17 residues. V was pared by 4 bases and J by 4 bases, with 14 bases of the junction left unmatched. Written as DNA, the CDR3 is TGTGCCAGCAGTTCCGAGGGGGCGGGACAGGCTTTCTATGGCTACACCTTC. Its protein is CASSSEGAGQAFYGYTF.

The rearrangement links TRBV29-1 to TRBJ1-2; D unresolved. The CDR3 consists of 14 residues. Trimming shortened V by 0 bases and J by 2 bases, and 10 bases separated the two germline ends. Germline CDR1 and CDR2: SQVTM and ANQGSEA. The CDR3 nucleotides read TGCAGCGTTGAAGATCTGGGTAGAAACTATGGCTACACCTTC. Its protein product is CSVEDLGRNYGYTF.

The J gene is TRBJ1-2, the V gene TRBV28, with a weak D call TRBD1 (6 bases). V lost 9 bases and J 2 bases, leaving 13 bases between the germline ends. CDR1 is MDHEN, CDR2 SYDVKM, per germline. The CDR3 length is 13 residues. In DNA form, the CDR3 reads TGTGCCAGTAAACTCGGGGGCAACTATGGCTACACCTTC. Translating it yields CASKLGGNYGYTF.

This rearrangement joins TRBV30 to TRBJ2-2; D unclear. This CDR3 is built from 14 residues. V gave up 8 bases and J gave up 2 bases, with 15 bases separating them. The germline V gene encodes CDR1 GTSNPN and CDR2 SVGIG (reference sequence). The CDR3 loop reads CAGSTGSNTGELFF. Here the CDR3 DNA reads TGTGCCGGGTCCACGGGTTCCAACACCGGGGAGCTGTTTTTT.

The chain has TRBV28 and TRBJ1-5; TRBD1 might be the D (5 bases). Germline V gene lookup returns CDR1 MDHEN and CDR2 SYDVKM. Trimming cost V 5 bases and J 9 bases, with 20 bases left between them. CDR3 length equals 15 residues. CDR3 sequence (DNA): TGTGCCAGCAGTCTAAGGGGACCCAATTCGACGCCCCAGCATTTT. This gives the protein CASSLRGPNSTPQHF.

The V gene is TRBV12-3 or TRBV12-4, the J gene TRBJ1-2; 7 bases are a match to TRBD1. The trim removed 5 bases at V and 4 bases at J, leaving 7 bases unmatched. CDR3 size: 14 residues. CDR3 nucleotide sequence: TGTGCCAGCAGTCCGGGACAGATCCTCTATGGCTACACCTTC. It specifies CASSPGQILYGYTF.

The CDR3 nucleotides are TGTGCCAGCAGCCGTAAAAGGGAAAATGAGCAGTTCTTC. Its translation is CASSRKRENEQFF. V gene TRBV7-2 combines with J gene TRBJ2-1; D unclear. CDR1 is SGHTA and CDR2 is FQGNSA in the germline V gene. CDR3 length: 13 amino acids. V was pared by 5 bases and J by 7 bases, with 12 bases between.